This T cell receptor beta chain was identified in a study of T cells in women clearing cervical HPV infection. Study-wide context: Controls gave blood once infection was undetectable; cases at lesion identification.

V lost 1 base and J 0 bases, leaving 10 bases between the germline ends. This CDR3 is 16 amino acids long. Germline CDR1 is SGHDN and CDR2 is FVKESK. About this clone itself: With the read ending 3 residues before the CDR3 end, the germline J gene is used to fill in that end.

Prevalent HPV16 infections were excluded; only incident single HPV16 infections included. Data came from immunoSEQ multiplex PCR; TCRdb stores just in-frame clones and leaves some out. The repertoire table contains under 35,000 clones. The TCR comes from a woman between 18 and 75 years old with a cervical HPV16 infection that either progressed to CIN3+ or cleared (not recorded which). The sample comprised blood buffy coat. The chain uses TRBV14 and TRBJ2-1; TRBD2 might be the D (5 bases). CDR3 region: CASSQVAGSSYNEQFF. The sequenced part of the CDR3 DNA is TGTGCCAGCAGCCAAGTGGCGGGCAGCTCCTACAATGAG.